The entry below gives a single T cell receptor (beta chain) sequence along with its context. Its antigen is unknown. This record comes from a study of T-cell reconstitution after alpha-beta-depleted transplantation in children. Study outcomes and limitations: T-cell counts and diversity at one year post-transplant came mainly from newly produced T cells. Day-60 TCRbeta diversity that was high in some patients was derived from surviving recipient T cells and thymic progenitors. Several hundred graft clones that had expanded were reportedly the source of alpha-beta T cells about two months after transplant.

The germline gives CDR1 SEHNR, CDR2 FQNEAQ (reference sequence). V was trimmed by 7 bases and J by 11 bases, leaving 14 bases between them. The CDR3 loop spans 11 amino acids. The authors prepared the TCRbeta library with unique molecular identifiers. TCRdb reprocessed the PCR reads via MiXCR and lists one record per CDR3 protein. This table holds around 210,000 distinct CDR3 sequences, approximately 7% found once. Sequenced here: PBMCs, sampled before TCRalphabeta/CD19-depleted stem cell transplant. This sequence was found in a boy between 2 and 10 years old with acute lymphoblastic leukemia, due to receive a stem cell transplant. The V call is TRBV7-9, the J call TRBJ1-1; D is unresolved. CDR3 in amino acids: CASITEGKAFF. The DNA of the CDR3 is TGTGCCAGCATCACCGAGGGTAAGGCTTTCTTT.